This T cell receptor (beta chain) was captured in a study of blood T cell repertoires in COVID-19. Study background: PBMCs, B-cell-depleted T cells, or T cells were the source of the cDNA or gDNA that made up the material.

Across 20 to 25 US areas, participants ranged in age from about 18 to 90 years. TCRdb's table, derived via immunoSEQ multiplex PCR, lists solely in-frame clones and lacks some. This table has approximately 400,000 clones, approximately 91% appearing once. Looked up from germline, CDR1 is LNHDA and CDR2 is SQIVND (reference sequence). This CDR3 region has 13 residues. Deletions cut 5 bases from V and 3 bases from J, with 11 bases between. This clone was found a few times. The chain has TRBV19 and TRBJ2-7; tentative D call: TRBD1 (7 bases). The source material was PBMCs or T cells enriched from blood (not recorded which). The clonotype comes from a woman aged 40-49 years who had been exposed to COVID-19. The CDR3 spells CASSAGQLYEQYF. CDR3 in DNA: TGTGCCAGTAGTGCGGGACAGCTCTACGAGCAGTACTTC.